The rows below give T cell receptor beta chains drawn from one sample of a study of cytomegalovirus exposure and HLA in healthy donors. This table comes from immunoSEQ multiplex PCR, and its TCRdb copy is limited to in-frame clones, with some not included. This sample yields approximately 200,000 clones, of which 65% to 85% are seen a single time; 1.6% belongs to the top ten. Sequencing was carried out using PBMCs. These receptors were collected from a woman between 18 and 29 years old in good health and CMV-seronegative. Both conserved end residues are part of each CDR3. Each record gives: clone size, J gene, V gene, D gene, CDR3 DNA, CDR3 protein. The D gene is left open where the match is weak. Clone size is given for some rows only: seen once, a few or many times, or a class if the clone is expanded.

- | TRBJ1-4 | TRBV4-2 | - | TGTGCCAGCAGCCAGGGGGTAGGACAGACAGACGAAAAACTGTTTTTT | CASSQGVGQTDEKLFF
once | TRBJ2-7 | TRBV7-9 | - | TGTGCCAGCAGCATCGGATTAGCGGCAGGAGGCGACGAGCAGTACTTC | CASSIGLAAGGDEQYF
- | TRBJ2-3 | TRBV28 | - | TGTGCCAGCAGTTTGGGGGGAGCGACGACAGATACGCAGTATTTT | CASSLGGATTDTQYF
few | TRBJ2-1 | TRBV25-1 | TRBD1 | TGTGCCAGCAGTGAATCATTGGACAGGGTCAATGAGCAGTTCTTC | CASSESLDRVNEQFF
- | TRBJ2-3 | TRBV4-1 | - | TGCGCCAGCAGCCAGATCGGGGGGCGGGTAGATACGCAGTATTTT | CASSQIGGRVDTQYF
- | TRBJ1-1 | TRBV28 | - | TGTGCCAGCAGTTTGTGGGCGAACACTGAAGCTTTCTTT | CASSLWANTEAFF
- | TRBJ1-5 | TRBV6-6 | TRBD1 | TGTGCCAGCAACACAGGGGCCAGCAATCAGCCCCAGCATTTT | CASNTGASNQPQHF
- | TRBJ2-1 | TRBV5-1 | - | TGCGCCAGCAGCTTGGGTCAGGGGATCAATGAGCAGTTCTTC | CASSLGQGINEQFF
- | TRBJ1-2 | TRBV5-6 | TRBD1 | TGTGCCAGCAGCTCCTTGTCCGGACAGGGGGCAGGCTACACCTTC | CASSSLSGQGAGYTF
- | TRBJ2-3 | TRBV29-1 | TRBD2 | TGCAGCGCCGACCTAGCGGGATCTGGGGCAGATACGCAGTATTTT | CSADLAGSGADTQYF
once | TRBJ2-5 | TRBV5-4 | - | TGTGCCAGCAGCCTAGAGACAGGTCAAGAGACCCAGTACTTC | CASSLETGQETQYF
- | TRBJ1-1 | TRBV27 | - | TGTGCCAGCAGTTTATCGACTGGCACATTGAACACTGAAGCTTTCTTT | CASSLSTGTLNTEAFF
- | TRBJ2-3 | TRBV15 | - | TGTGCCACCAGCCAGGGCGGGGACACAGATACGCAGTATTTT | CATSQGGDTDTQYF
few | TRBJ2-1 | TRBV29-1 | - | TGCAGCGTTCTGGCGGGGAAAAGCTCCTACAATGAGCAGTTCTTC | CSVLAGKSSYNEQFF
- | TRBJ1-1 | TRBV6-6 | TRBD1 | TGTGCCAGCAGCGGACAGGGGGCAAGAAACACTGAAGCTTTCTTT | CASSGQGARNTEAFF